One and the same sample provided the 7 T cell receptor beta chains below, sequenced in a study of OX40 agonist ivuxolimab in advanced cancers. Generated by immunoSEQ multiplex PCR, the TCRdb table keeps only in-frame clones and is missing some. Here the sample spans under 100,000 clones, 91% being singletons. The source was CD4+ or CD8+ T cells sorted from blood, collected in a trial of the OX40 agonist ivuxolimab. These receptor sequences come from an adult with an advanced solid tumor such as melanoma, head and neck, liver or kidney cancer.

V is TRBV7-9 and J is TRBJ2-3; possible D gene TRBD1, 6 bases. The V end lost 5 bases, the J end lost 4 bases, and 13 bases lay between the germline ends. Germline CDR1 SEHNR, CDR2 FQNEAQ (reference sequence). This CDR3 has 14 residues. This CDR3 is CASSQNTGPDTQYF. CDR3 nucleotides: TGTGCCAGCAGCCAAAACACAGGGCCAGATACGCAGTATTTT.

The rearrangement links TRBV7-3 to TRBJ2-2, with TRBD1 matching over 10 bases. V lost 5 bases to trimming and J lost 0 bases; unmatched junction nucleotides: 3. Germline values: CDR1 SGHTA, CDR2 FQGTGA. This CDR3 comprises 16 residues. As DNA, the CDR3 is TGTGCCAGCAGCAGGGACAGGGGTCCGAACACCGGGGAGCTGTTTTTT. It codes for CASSRDRGPNTGELFF.

For this clone: This same CDR3 is encoded by further DNA sequences in the sample. J is TRBJ1-1 and V is TRBV27; no clear D. The germline V and J ends were trimmed by 4 bases and 0 bases, with 3 bases remaining between them. The CDR3 loop spans 12 amino acids. Per the germline V gene, CDR1 is MNHEY and CDR2 is SMNVEV (reference sequence). The DNA of the CDR3 is TGTGCCAGCAGTTCCGTGAACACTGAAGCTTTCTTT. Encoded protein: CASSSVNTEAFF.

The chain links TRBV5-5 to TRBJ1-2, with D maybe TRBD1 (5 bases). The CDR3 has 16 residues. The ends were cut back, 1 base at V and 5 bases at J, with 18 bases in the middle. The germline CDR1 and CDR2 sequences are SGHKS and YYEKEE (reference sequence). The CDR3, as DNA: TGTGCCAGCAGCTTGAGTCTATCCAGGACAATGTATGGCTACACCTTC. It yields the protein CASSLSLSRTMYGYTF.

This chain connects TRBV28 to TRBJ2-7, with 15 bases that match TRBD2. V lost 6 bases and J lost 7; bases outside the gene matches: 7. This CDR3 is 15 amino acids long. Germline V gene sequence: CDR1 MDHEN, CDR2 SYDVKM. Written as DNA, the CDR3 is TGTGCCAGCAGGGGACTAGCGGGAGGTCTGTGGGAGCAGTACTTC. Translation gives CASRGLAGGLWEQYF.

The rearrangement joins TRBV5-1 to TRBJ2-5, with 10 bases fitting TRBD1. The trim removed 0 bases at V and 1 base at J, leaving 0 bases unmatched. The CDR3 has 15 residues. Germline lookup yields CDR1 SGHRS and CDR2 YFSETQ. DNA of the CDR3: TGCGCCAGCAGCTTGGGACAGGGGGCCCAAGAGACCCAGTACTTC. Protein sequence: CASSLGQGAQETQYF.

This chain joins TRBV15 and TRBJ1-2, with D uncertain. The germline V and J ends were trimmed by 5 bases and 2 bases, with 9 bases remaining between them. Per germline, CDR1 LNHNV and CDR2 YYDKDF (reference sequence). There are 13 residues in the CDR3. The CDR3 loop reads CATSESKNYGYTF. The CDR3 nucleotides read TGTGCCACCAGCGAGTCGAAGAACTATGGCTACACCTTC.